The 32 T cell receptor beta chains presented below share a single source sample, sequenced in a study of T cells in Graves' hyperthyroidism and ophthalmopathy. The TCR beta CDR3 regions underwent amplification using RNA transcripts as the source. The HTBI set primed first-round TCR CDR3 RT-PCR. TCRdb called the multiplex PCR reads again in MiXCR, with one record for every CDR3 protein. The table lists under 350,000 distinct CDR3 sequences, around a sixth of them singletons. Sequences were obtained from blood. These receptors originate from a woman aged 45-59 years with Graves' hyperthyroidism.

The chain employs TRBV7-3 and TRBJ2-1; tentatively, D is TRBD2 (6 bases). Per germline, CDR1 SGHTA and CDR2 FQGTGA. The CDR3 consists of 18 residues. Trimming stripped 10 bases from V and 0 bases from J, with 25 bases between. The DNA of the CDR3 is TGTGCCAACCGGATCGTGTCCAGCGGGCCCCACTCCTACAATGAGCAGTTCTTC. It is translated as CANRIVSSGPHSYNEQFF.

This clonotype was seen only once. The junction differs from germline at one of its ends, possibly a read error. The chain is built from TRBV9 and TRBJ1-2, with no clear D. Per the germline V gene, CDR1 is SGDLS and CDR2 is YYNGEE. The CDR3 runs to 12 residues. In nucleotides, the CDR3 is TGTGGCAGCAGCGTAGGAATCGATGGCTACACCTTC. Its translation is CGSSVGIDGYTF.

The chain's CDR3 is CASSSPSGGPTNTGELFF. CDR3 DNA sequence: TGCGCCAGCAGCTCCCCTAGCGGGGGCCCTACGAACACCGGGGAGCTGTTTTTT. This chain links TRBV5-1 with TRBJ2-2, with TRBD2 matching over 10 bases. The J segment lost 0 bases and the V segment lost 3 bases, leaving 8 bases of the junction unmatched. CDR1 is SGHRS, CDR2 YFSETQ, per germline. This CDR3 is 18 amino acids long.

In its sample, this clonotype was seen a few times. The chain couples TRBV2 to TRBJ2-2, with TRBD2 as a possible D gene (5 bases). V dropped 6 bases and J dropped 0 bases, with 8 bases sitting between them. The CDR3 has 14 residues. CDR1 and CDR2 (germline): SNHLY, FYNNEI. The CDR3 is CASRDSANTGELFF. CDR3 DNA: TGTGCCAGCAGGGATAGCGCGAACACCGGGGAGCTGTTTTTT. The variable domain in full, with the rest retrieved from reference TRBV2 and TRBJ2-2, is EPEVTQTPSHQVTQMGQEVILRCVPISNHLYFYWYRQILGQKVEFLVSFYNNEISEKSEIFDDQFSVERPDGSNFTLKIRSTKLEDSAMYFCASRDSANTGELFFGEGSRLTVL.

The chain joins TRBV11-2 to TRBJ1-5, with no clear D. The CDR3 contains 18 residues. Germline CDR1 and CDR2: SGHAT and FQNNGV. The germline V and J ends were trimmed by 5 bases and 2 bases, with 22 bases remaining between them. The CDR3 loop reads CASSPPPGRTGGNQPQHF. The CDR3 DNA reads TGTGCCAGCAGCCCCCCCCCCGGCAGGACCGGCGGCAATCAGCCCCAGCATTTT.

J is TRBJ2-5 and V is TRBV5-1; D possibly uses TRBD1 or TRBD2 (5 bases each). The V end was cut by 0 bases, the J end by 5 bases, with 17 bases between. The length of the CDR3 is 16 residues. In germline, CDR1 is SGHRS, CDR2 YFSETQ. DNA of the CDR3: TGCGCCAGCAGCTTGGCGTCCGTCATCGAGGGGGAGACCCAGTACTTC. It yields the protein CASSLASVIEGETQYF. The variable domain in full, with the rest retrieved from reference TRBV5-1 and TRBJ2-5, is KAGVTQTPRYLIKTRGQQVTLSCSPISGHRSVSWYQQTPGQGLQFLFEYFSETQRNKGNFPGRFSGRQFSNSRSEMNVSTLELGDSALYLCASSLASVIEGETQYFGPGTRLLVL.

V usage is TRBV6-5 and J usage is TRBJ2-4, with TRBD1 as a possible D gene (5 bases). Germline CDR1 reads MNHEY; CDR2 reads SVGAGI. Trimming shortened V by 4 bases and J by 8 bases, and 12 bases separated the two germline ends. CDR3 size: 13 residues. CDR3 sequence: CASSSAGRDIQYF. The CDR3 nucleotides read TGTGCCAGCAGTTCGGCCGGCAGGGACATTCAGTACTTC.

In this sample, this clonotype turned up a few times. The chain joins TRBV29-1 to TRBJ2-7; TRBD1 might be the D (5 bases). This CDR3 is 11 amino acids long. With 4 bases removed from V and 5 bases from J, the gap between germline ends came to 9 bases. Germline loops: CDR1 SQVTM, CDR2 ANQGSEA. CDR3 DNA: TGCAGCGTTGTAAGGGGAAACGAGCAGTACTTC. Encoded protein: CSVVRGNEQYF.

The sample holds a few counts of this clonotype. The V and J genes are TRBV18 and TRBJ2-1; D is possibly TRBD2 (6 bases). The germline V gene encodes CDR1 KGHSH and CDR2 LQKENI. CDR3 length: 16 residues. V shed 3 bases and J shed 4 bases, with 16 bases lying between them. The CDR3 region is CASSPGGLLVYNEQFF. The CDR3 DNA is TGTGCCAGCTCACCGGGGGGACTCCTCGTTTACAATGAGCAGTTCTTC.

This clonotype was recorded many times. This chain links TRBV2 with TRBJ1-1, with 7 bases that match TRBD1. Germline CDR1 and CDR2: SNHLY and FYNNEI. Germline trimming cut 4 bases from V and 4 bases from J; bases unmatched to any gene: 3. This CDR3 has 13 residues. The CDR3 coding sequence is TGTGCCAGCAGTGGTCCAGGGGGCACTGAAGCTTTCTTT. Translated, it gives CASSGPGGTEAFF.

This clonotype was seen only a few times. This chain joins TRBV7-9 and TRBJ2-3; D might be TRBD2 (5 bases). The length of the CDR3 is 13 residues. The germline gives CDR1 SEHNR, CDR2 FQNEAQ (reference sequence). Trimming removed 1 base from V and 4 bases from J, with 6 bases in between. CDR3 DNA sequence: TGTGCCAGCAGCTTAGTCGGGGCAGATACGCAGTATTTT. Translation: CASSLVGADTQYF. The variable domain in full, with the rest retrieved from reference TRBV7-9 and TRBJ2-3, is DTGVSQNPRHKITKRGQNVTFRCDPISEHNRLYWYRQTLGQGPEFLTYFQNEAQLEKSRLLSDRFSAERPKGSFSTLEIQRTEQGDSAMYLCASSLVGADTQYFGPGTRLTVL.

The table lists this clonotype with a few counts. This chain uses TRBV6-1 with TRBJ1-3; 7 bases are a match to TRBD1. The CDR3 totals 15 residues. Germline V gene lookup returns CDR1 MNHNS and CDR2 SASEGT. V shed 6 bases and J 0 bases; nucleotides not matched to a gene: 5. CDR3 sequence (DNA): TGTGCCAGCAGCCCGGGACAGCCCTCTGGAAACACCATATATTTT. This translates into CASSPGQPSGNTIYF.

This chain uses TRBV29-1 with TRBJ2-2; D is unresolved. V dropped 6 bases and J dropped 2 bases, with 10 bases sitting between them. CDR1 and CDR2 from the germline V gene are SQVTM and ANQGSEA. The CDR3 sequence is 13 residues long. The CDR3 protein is CSVVVENTGELFF. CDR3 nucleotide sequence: TGCAGCGTGGTTGTAGAAAACACCGGGGAGCTGTTTTTT.

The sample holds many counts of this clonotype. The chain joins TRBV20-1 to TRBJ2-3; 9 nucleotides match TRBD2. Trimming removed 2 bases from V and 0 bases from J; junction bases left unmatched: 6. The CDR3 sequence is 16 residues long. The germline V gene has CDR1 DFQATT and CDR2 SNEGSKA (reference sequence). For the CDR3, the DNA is TGCAGTGCTAGACCTACTAGCGGGCTTAGCACAGATACGCAGTATTTT. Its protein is CSARPTSGLSTDTQYF.

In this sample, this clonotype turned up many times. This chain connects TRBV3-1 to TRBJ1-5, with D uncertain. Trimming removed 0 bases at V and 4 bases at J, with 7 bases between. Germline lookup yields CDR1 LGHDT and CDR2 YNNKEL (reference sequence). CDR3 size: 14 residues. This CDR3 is CASSQDNGNQPQHF. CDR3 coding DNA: TGTGCCAGCAGCCAAGACAATGGGAATCAGCCCCAGCATTTT.

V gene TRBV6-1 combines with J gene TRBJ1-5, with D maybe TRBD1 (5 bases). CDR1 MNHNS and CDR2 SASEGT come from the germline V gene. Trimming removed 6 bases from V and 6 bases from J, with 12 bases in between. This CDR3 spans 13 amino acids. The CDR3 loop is CASSRGIGQPQHF. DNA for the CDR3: TGTGCCAGCAGCCGGGGGATAGGTCAGCCCCAGCATTTT.

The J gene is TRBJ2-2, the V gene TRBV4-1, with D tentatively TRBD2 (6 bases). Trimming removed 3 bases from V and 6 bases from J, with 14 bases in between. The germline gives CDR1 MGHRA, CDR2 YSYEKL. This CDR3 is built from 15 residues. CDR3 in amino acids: CASSQTGELPGELFF. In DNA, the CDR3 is TGCGCCAGCAGCCAGACGGGGGAGTTACCCGGGGAGCTGTTTTTT.

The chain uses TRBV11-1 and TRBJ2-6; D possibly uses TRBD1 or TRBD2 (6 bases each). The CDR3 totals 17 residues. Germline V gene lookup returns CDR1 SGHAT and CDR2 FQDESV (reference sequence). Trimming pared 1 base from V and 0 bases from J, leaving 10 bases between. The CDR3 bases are TGTGCCAGCAGCTTAGGACTAGGGGGCTCTGGGGCCAACGTCCTGACTTTC. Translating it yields CASSLGLGGSGANVLTF.

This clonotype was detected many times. The CDR3 coding sequence is TGCAGTGCTTTTGCCGGGACAGGGGGCGCGTCAGAAGGCTACACCTTC. Encoded protein: CSAFAGTGGASEGYTF. V and J are TRBV20-1 and TRBJ1-2; 12 bases are a match to TRBD1. This CDR3 contains 16 residues. Losses at the gene ends were 5 bases for V and 8 bases for J; bases not matched to a gene: 15. Per the germline V gene, CDR1 is DFQATT and CDR2 is SNEGSKA (reference sequence).

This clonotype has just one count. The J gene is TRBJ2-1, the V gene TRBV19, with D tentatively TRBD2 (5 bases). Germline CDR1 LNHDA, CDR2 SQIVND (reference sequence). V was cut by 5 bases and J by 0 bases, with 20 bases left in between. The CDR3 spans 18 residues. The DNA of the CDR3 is TGTGCCAGTAGTGACCCCAGGTCCGGGGTGAGCTCCTACAATGAGCAGTTCTTC. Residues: CASSDPRSGVSSYNEQFF.

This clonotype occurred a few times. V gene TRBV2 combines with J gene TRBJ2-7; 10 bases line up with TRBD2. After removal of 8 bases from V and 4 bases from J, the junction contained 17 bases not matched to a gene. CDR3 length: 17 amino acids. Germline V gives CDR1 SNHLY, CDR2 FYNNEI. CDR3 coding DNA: TGTGCCAGCTCCACAGGGATTGGAGCGGGAGGGCTATACGAGCAGTACTTC. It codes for CASSTGIGAGGLYEQYF.

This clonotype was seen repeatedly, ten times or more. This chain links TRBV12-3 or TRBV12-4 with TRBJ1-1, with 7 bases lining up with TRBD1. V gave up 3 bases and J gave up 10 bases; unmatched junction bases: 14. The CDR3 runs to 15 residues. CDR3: CASSFSQGGLRAAFF. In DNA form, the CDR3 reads TGTGCCAGCAGTTTTTCCCAGGGGGGCCTCCGGGCAGCTTTCTTT.

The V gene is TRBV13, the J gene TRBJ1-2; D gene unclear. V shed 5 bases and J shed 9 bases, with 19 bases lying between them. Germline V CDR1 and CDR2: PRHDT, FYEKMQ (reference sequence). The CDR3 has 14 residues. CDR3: CASSPSPDSRSYTF. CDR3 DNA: TGTGCCAGCAGCCCCTCACCGGACTCCCGGAGCTACACCTTC.

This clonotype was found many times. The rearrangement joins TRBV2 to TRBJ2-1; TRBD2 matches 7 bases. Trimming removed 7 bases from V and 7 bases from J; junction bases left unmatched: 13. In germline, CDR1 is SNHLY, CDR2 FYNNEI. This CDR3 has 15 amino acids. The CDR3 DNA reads TGTGCCAGCAACCCAATTACGGGGGGTGAAAATGAGCAGTTCTTC. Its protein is CASNPITGGENEQFF.

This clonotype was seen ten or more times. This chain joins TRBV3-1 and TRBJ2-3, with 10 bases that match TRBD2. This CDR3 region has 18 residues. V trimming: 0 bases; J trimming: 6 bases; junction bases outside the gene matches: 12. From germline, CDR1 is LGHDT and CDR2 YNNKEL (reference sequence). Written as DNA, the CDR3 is TGTGCCAGCAGCCAAGATGGGGTTACTAGCGGGAATCATGATACGCAGTATTTT. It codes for CASSQDGVTSGNHDTQYF.

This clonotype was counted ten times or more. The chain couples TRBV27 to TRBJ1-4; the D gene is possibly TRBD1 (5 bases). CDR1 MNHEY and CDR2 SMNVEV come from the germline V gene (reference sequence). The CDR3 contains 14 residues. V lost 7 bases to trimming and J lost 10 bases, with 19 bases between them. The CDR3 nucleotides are TGTGCCAGCAAGGCGTGGGACCTTGGGTCAAAACTGTTTTTT. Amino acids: CASKAWDLGSKLFF.

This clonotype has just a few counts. The CDR3 DNA reads as TGTGCCAGCAGCGTAGAGGGGGGCGAGCAGTACTTC. This sequence encodes CASSVEGGEQYF. This chain connects TRBV9 to TRBJ2-7; D may correspond to TRBD1 or TRBD2 (6 bases each). The germline V gene encodes CDR1 SGDLS and CDR2 YYNGEE. The CDR3 is made up of 12 amino acids. V was clipped by 0 bases and J by 6 bases, with 7 bases between them.

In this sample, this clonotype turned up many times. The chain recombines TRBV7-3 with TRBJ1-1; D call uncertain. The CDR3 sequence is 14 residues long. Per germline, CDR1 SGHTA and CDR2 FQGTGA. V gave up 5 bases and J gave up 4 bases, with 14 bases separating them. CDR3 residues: CASSLEITGTEAFF. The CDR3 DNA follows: TGTGCCAGCAGCCTAGAAATTACTGGCACTGAAGCTTTCTTT.

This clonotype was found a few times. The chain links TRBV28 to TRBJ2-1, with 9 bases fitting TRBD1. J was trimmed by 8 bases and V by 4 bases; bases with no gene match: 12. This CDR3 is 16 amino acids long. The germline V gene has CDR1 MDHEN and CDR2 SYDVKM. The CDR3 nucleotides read TGTGCCAGCAGTTCCTCCGGGACAGGGAGGATTTATGAGCAGTTCTTC. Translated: CASSSSGTGRIYEQFF.

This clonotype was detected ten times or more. The CDR3 here is CASSFSRTAQETQYF. The CDR3 DNA reads as TGTGCCAGCAGTTTCTCTCGGACAGCGCAAGAGACCCAGTACTTC. The chain couples TRBV28 to TRBJ2-5; a possible D gene is TRBD1 (6 bases). V gave up 3 bases and J gave up 2 bases, with 13 bases separating them. Germline assignment: CDR1 MDHEN and CDR2 SYDVKM. CDR3 length: 15 residues.

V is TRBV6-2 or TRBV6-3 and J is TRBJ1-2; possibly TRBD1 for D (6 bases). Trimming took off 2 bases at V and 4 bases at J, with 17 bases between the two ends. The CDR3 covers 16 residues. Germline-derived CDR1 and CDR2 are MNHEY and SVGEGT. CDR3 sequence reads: CASSYGAGQPIYGYTF. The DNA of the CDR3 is TGTGCCAGCAGTTACGGGGCGGGACAACCTATCTATGGCTACACCTTC.

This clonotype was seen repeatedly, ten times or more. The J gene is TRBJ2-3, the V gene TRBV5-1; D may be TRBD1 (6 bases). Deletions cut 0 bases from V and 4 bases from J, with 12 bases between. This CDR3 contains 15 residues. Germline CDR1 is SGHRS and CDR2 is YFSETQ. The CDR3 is CASSLATGTPDTQYF. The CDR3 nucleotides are TGCGCCAGCAGCTTGGCTACAGGGACGCCAGATACGCAGTATTTT.